These 9 T cell receptor beta chains were all obtained from the same sample, sequenced in a study of identifying expanded T cells in peripheral blood. TCRdb's table, derived via immunoSEQ multiplex PCR, lists solely in-frame clones and lacks some. The sample consists of over 45,000 clones, about 80% of them appearing once. The sample taken for sequencing was blood. These receptors were obtained from a person aged 18 to 75 in good health.

The chain carries TRBV25-1 and TRBJ1-5; perhaps TRBD1 as D (5 bases). Looked up from germline, CDR1 is MGHDK and CDR2 is SYGVNS. V lost 4 bases, J lost 4 bases, and 14 bases lay in between. The CDR3 loop spans 15 amino acids. CDR3 sequence (DNA): TGTGCCAGCAGTGCAACAGGCCAACCGAATCAGCCCCAGCATTTT. Protein sequence: CASSATGQPNQPQHF.

V is TRBV30 and J is TRBJ1-2; D might be TRBD1 (5 bases). There are 12 residues in the CDR3. Germline loops: CDR1 GTSNPN, CDR2 SVGIG (reference sequence). V gave up 2 bases and J gave up 6 bases, with 10 bases separating them. The CDR3 reads CAWSRGFHGYTF. As DNA, the CDR3 is TGTGCCTGGAGTAGGGGTTTTCATGGCTACACCTTC. Full variable domain (outside the CDR3, taken from reference TRBV30 and TRBJ1-2): SQTIHQWPATLVQPVGSPLSLECTVEGTSNPNLYWYRQAAGRGLQLLFYSVGIGQISSEVPQNLSASRPQDRQFILSSKKLLLSDSGFYLCAWSRGFHGYTFGSGTRLTVV.

The J gene is TRBJ2-1, the V gene TRBV30; D unresolved. Trimming took off 8 bases at V and 3 bases at J, with 5 bases between the two ends. The CDR3 length is 10 residues. Germline assignment: CDR1 GTSNPN and CDR2 SVGIG (reference sequence). CDR3 DNA: TGTGCCCACGGCTACAATGAGCAGTTCTTC. Protein: CAHGYNEQFF. Complete variable domain (other parts from reference TRBV30 and TRBJ2-1): SQTIHQWPATLVQPVGSPLSLECTVEGTSNPNLYWYRQAAGRGLQLLFYSVGIGQISSEVPQNLSASRPQDRQFILSSKKLLLSDSGFYLCAHGYNEQFFGPGTRLTVL.

The rearrangement links TRBV5-1 to TRBJ2-1; D is unclear. Trimming took off 1 base at V and 3 bases at J, with 2 bases between the two ends. This CDR3 region has 12 residues. The V gene's germline CDR1 is SGHRS and CDR2 YFSETQ. CDR3 region: CASSLYYNEQFF. CDR3 nucleotide sequence: TGCGCCAGCAGCTTGTACTACAATGAGCAGTTCTTC.

V gene TRBV6-5 combines with J gene TRBJ1-1, with D tentatively TRBD1 (5 bases). V was pared by 6 bases and J by 10 bases, with 21 bases between. Germline V gene lookup returns CDR1 MNHEY and CDR2 SVGAGI. This CDR3 spans 14 amino acids. The CDR3 spells CASSDVGRLGGAFF. CDR3 coding DNA: TGTGCCAGCAGCGACGTGGGGCGTTTGGGGGGAGCTTTCTTT.

This chain's CDR3 is CASTRTSGTGEQYF. The CDR3 DNA follows: TGCGCCAGCACCCGGACTAGCGGGACCGGCGAGCAGTACTTC. The chain employs TRBV5-1 and TRBJ2-7, with 12 nucleotides matching TRBD2. With V trimmed by 6 bases and J by 6 bases, 7 bases remained unmatched. CDR1 and CDR2 from the germline V gene are SGHRS and YFSETQ. The CDR3 is 14 amino acids.

This chain uses TRBV5-6 with TRBJ1-2; 9 bases map to TRBD1. Germline assignment: CDR1 SGHDT and CDR2 YYEEEE. The V segment lost 4 bases and the J segment 2 bases; nucleotides outside the gene matches: 3. This CDR3 is built from 14 residues. The CDR3 DNA reads TGTGCCAGCAGCCCCGGGACAGGGAACTATGGCTACACCTTC. As protein: CASSPGTGNYGYTF.

V is TRBV30 and J is TRBJ2-2; TRBD1 matches 10 bases. This CDR3 is 15 amino acids long. V trimming: 8 bases; J trimming: 7 bases; junction bases outside the gene matches: 13. Germline CDR1 GTSNPN, CDR2 SVGIG (reference sequence). The CDR3 loop reads CARDRGPTQGGELFF. Here the CDR3 DNA reads TGTGCCCGGGACAGGGGCCCCACACAGGGCGGGGAGCTGTTTTTT. The full variable domain, rest sourced from reference TRBV30 and TRBJ2-2, is SQTIHQWPATLVQPVGSPLSLECTVEGTSNPNLYWYRQAAGRGLQLLFYSVGIGQISSEVPQNLSASRPQDRQFILSSKKLLLSDSGFYLCARDRGPTQGGELFFGEGSRLTVL.

V usage is TRBV19 and J usage is TRBJ1-5, with D maybe TRBD1 (5 bases). The CDR3 contains 17 residues. In germline, CDR1 is LNHDA, CDR2 SQIVND (reference sequence). V lost 5 bases and J 0 bases, leaving 17 bases between the germline ends. The CDR3 protein is CASSSKGPASSNQPQHF. CDR3 coding DNA: TGTGCCAGTAGTTCTAAGGGGCCAGCCTCTAGCAATCAGCCCCAGCATTTT.